One and the same sample provided the 8 T cell receptor beta chains below, sequenced in a study of T cells after posttransplantation cyclophosphamide. Busulfan-fludarabine conditioning, marrow transplant, and cyclophosphamide on days +3 and +4 were administered. The repertoire was sequenced with immunoSEQ multiplex PCR; TCRdb's copy has only in-frame clones and lacks some. There are 17,000 or so clones in the sample, none observed a single time. The specimen comprised PBMCs, sampled after allogeneic stem cell transplant with posttransplant cyclophosphamide. The receptors come from a female patient in her 30s who received an allogeneic stem cell transplant from a related donor, was CMV-positive, and had no GVHD. Some T cells may originate from the graft donor.

This clone was seen repeatedly, ten times or more. V is TRBV6-5 and J is TRBJ1-1; the D is unclear. Trimming removed 6 bases at V and 8 bases at J, with 10 bases between. CDR1 and CDR2 (germline): MNHEY, SVGAGI. This CDR3 has 11 amino acids. This CDR3 is CASSRGWEAFF. The CDR3 DNA is TGTGCCAGCAGCCGGGGTTGGGAAGCTTTCTTT.

In this sample, this clone turned up many times. The chain combines TRBV7-9 with TRBJ2-1, with 8 bases matching TRBD2. This CDR3 comprises 14 residues. The trim removed 11 bases at V and 2 bases at J, leaving 8 bases unmatched. Germline V gene sequence: CDR1 SEHNR, CDR2 FQNEAQ (reference sequence). CDR3: CAARGRGAYNEQFF. DNA of the CDR3: TGTGCCGCAAGAGGGCGGGGGGCCTACAATGAGCAGTTCTTC.

This clone was recorded many times. V and J are TRBV11-2 and TRBJ2-5; 8 nucleotides match TRBD1. CDR1 is SGHAT and CDR2 is FQNNGV in the germline V gene. CDR3 length: 16 amino acids. V dropped 0 bases and J dropped 1; count of bases not matched to a gene: 4. The CDR3 here is CASSLDVQGVQETQYF. Here the CDR3 DNA reads TGTGCCAGCAGCTTAGACGTACAGGGGGTCCAAGAGACCCAGTACTTC.

This clone came up many times. The chain carries TRBV7-2 and TRBJ2-7, with D possibly being TRBD2 (5 bases). The germline V gene has CDR1 SGHTA and CDR2 FQGNSA. Between the trimmed V and J ends, which lost 1 base and 3 bases, there was a span of 10 bases. The CDR3 runs 14 residues. The CDR3, as DNA: TGTGCCAGCAGCTTAGGAGGGCTGGGCTACGAGCAGTACTTC. This encodes CASSLGGLGYEQYF. Variable domain in full (rest from reference TRBV7-2 and TRBJ2-7): GAGVSQSPSNKVTEKGKDVELRCDPISGHTALYWYRQSLGQGLEFLIYFQGNSAPDKSGLPSDRFSAERTGGSVSTLTIQRTQQEDSAVYLCASSLGGLGYEQYFGPGTRLTVT.

At least ten counts were recorded for this clone. V is TRBV5-1 and J is TRBJ1-5, with 9 bases fitting TRBD1. The CDR3 length is 15 residues. V was pared by 3 bases and J by 7 bases, with 8 bases of the junction left unmatched. Per germline, CDR1 SGHRS and CDR2 YFSETQ. DNA of the CDR3: TGCGCCAGCAGCTCGGGGACAGGGTGGGAGCAGCCCCAGCATTTT. Protein sequence: CASSSGTGWEQPQHF.

This clone was recorded at least ten times. The chain employs TRBV19 and TRBJ2-1; TRBD2 aligns across 7 bases. Germline V gene lookup returns CDR1 LNHDA and CDR2 SQIVND (reference sequence). V trimming: 6 bases; J trimming: 6 bases; junction bases outside the gene matches: 8. The CDR3 has 14 residues. CDR3 sequence: CASSKTWTSNEQFF. CDR3 sequence (DNA): TGTGCCAGTAGCAAGACTTGGACTAGCAATGAGCAGTTCTTC.

This clone was recorded many times. The genes are TRBV5-4 and TRBJ2-1; 8 positions match TRBD1. The CDR3 has 13 amino acids. CDR1 and CDR2 (germline): SGHNT, YYREEE (reference sequence). The junction had 0 bases not matched to a gene; V was cut back by 0 bases and J by 7 bases. Here the CDR3 reads CASSLGTGNEQFF. CDR3 in DNA: TGTGCCAGCAGCTTGGGGACAGGGAATGAGCAGTTCTTC. Variable domain in full (rest from reference TRBV5-4 and TRBJ2-1): ETGVTQSPTHLIKTRGQQVTLRCSSQSGHNTVSWYQQALGQGPQFIFQYYREEENGRGNFPPRFSGLQFPNYSSELNVNALELDDSALYLCASSLGTGNEQFFGPGTRLTVL.

The gene calls are TRBV30 and TRBJ2-5; 7 nucleotides match TRBD1. The better agreement between TRBJ2-7 and the DNA end casts doubt on the J call. Germline loops: CDR1 GTSNPN, CDR2 SVGIG (reference sequence). The CDR3 totals 14 residues. The CDR3 DNA reads TGTGCCTGGAGTGACGTGGGACAGCACTACGAGCAGTACTTC. This gives the protein CAWSDVGQHYEQYF.